This T cell receptor beta chain stems from a study of blood T cell repertoires in COVID-19. Study details: Collection of acute and convalescent COVID-19 samples took place in the United States, Italy and Spain.

There are 15 residues in the CDR3. V dropped 0 bases and J dropped 5 bases, with 13 bases sitting between them. CDR1 is SGHRS, CDR2 YFSETQ, per germline. Authors' processing steps: The assay estimated nucleated cells by amplifying reference gene primers. The method was immunoSEQ multiplex PCR; TCRdb's version includes in-frame clones alone and lacks a portion of them. V and J calls and clone size are given by that table; D and trimming were obtained from the DNA. The repertoire holds about 59,000 clones, with about nine tenths as singletons. The specimen was peripheral blood. The chain combines TRBV5-1 with TRBJ2-3, with D possibly matching TRBD2 (5 bases). This sequence originates from a human donor in a cohort sampled during active COVID-19. The DNA for the CDR3 is TGCGCCAGCAGCTTGGGGCTAGCCTCCATAGATACGCAGTATTTT. It codes for CASSLGLASIDTQYF.